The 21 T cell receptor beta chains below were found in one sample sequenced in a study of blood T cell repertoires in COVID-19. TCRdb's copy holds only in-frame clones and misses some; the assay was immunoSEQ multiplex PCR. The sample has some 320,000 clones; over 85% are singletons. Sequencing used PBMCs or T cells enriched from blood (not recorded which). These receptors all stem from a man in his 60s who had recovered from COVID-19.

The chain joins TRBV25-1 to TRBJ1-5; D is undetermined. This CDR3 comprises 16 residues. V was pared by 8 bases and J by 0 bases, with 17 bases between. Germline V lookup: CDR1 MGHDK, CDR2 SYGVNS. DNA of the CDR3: TGTGCCAGCGCCCCCCAGTCGTGGTATAGCAATCAGCCCCAGCATTTT. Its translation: CASAPQSWYSNQPQHF.

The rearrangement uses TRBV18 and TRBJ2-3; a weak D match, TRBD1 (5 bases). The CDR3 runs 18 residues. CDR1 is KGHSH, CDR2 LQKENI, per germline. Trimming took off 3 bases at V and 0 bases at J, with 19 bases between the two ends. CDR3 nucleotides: TGTGCCAGCTCACCGAGAGAGTGGGCTAGGGGTAGCACAGATACGCAGTATTTT. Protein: CASSPREWARGSTDTQYF.

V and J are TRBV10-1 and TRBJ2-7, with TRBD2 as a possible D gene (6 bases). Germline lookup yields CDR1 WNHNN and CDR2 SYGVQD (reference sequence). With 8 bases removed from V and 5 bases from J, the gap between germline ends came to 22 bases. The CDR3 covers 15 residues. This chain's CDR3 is CASGRGGSSANEQYF. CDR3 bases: TGCGCCAGCGGTCGCGGAGGGTCCTCCGCCAACGAGCAGTACTTC.

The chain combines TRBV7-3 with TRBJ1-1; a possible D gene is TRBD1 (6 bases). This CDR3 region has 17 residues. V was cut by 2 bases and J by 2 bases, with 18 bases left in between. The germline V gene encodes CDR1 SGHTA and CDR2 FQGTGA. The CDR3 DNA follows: TGTGCCAGCAGCTTACGAGGGGGTAGGTCGTTAAACACTGAAGCTTTCTTT. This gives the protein CASSLRGGRSLNTEAFF.

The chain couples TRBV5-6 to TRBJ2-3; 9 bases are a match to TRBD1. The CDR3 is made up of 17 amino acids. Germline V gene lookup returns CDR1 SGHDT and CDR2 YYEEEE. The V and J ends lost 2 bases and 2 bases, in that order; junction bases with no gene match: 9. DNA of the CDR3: TGTGCCAGCAGCTTACCTCCCCGGGACAGGGCCACAGATACGCAGTATTTT. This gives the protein CASSLPPRDRATDTQYF.

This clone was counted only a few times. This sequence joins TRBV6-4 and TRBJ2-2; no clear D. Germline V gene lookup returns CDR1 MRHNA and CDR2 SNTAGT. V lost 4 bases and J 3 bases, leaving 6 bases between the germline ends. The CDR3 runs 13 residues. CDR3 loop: CASSVRDTGELFF. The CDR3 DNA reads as TGTGCCAGCAGTGTCCGGGACACCGGGGAGCTGTTTTTT.

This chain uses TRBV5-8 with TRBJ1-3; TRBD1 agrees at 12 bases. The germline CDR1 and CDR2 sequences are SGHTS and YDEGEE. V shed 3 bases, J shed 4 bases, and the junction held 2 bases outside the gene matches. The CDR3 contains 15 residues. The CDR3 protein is CASSSGTGGGNTIYF. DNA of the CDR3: TGTGCCAGCAGCTCCGGGACAGGGGGCGGAAACACCATATATTTT.

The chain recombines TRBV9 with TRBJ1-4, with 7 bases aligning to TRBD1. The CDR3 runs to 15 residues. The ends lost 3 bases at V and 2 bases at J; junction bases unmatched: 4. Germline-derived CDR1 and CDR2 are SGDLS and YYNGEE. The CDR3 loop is CASSARQGTNEKLFF. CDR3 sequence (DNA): TGTGCCAGCAGCGCGAGACAGGGCACTAATGAAAAACTGTTTTTT. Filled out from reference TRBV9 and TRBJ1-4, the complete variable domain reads DSGVTQTPKHLITATGQRVTLRCSPRSGDLSVYWYQQSLDQGLQFLIQYYNGEERAKGNILERFSAQQFPDLHSELNLSSLELGDSALYFCASSARQGTNEKLFFGSGTQLSVL.

CDR3 bases: TGTGCCAGCAGGGCCGGGACAGGGGCCACTGAAGCTTTCTTT. Translated, it gives CASRAGTGATEAFF. The chain recombines TRBV6-5 with TRBJ1-1, with TRBD1 matching 10 bases. V was pared by 6 bases and J by 4 bases, with 5 bases of the junction left unmatched. This CDR3 comprises 14 residues. The germline CDR1 and CDR2 sequences are MNHEY and SVGAGI.

Written as DNA, the CDR3 is TGTGCCAGCAGTCGTCTGGAGGGGGCCGGGCAGCCCCAGCATTTT. Translated: CASSRLEGAGQPQHF. The V gene is TRBV28, the J gene TRBJ1-5; 7 bases align to TRBD1. With 5 bases clipped from V and 7 bases from J, the junction kept 11 bases outside the gene matches. This CDR3 is 15 amino acids long. Germline lookup yields CDR1 MDHEN and CDR2 SYDVKM.

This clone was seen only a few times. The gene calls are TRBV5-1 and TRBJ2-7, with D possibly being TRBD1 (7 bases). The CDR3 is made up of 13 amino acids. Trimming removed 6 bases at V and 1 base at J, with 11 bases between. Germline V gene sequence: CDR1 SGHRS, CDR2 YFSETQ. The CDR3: CASTTGRSYEQYF. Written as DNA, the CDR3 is TGCGCCAGCACGACAGGGAGGTCCTACGAGCAGTACTTC.

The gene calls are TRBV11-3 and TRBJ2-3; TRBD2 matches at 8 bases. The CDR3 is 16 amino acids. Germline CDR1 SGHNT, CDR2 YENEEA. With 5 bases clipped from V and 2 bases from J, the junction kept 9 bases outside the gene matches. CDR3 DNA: TGTGCCAGCAGCCCCTTAGCGGGAATGGTCACAGATACGCAGTATTTT. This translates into CASSPLAGMVTDTQYF.

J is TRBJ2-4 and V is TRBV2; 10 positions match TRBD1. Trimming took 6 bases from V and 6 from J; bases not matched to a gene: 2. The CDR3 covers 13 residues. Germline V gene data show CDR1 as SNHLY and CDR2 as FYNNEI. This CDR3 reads CASRGDRGNIQYF. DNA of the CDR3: TGTGCCAGCAGGGGGGACAGGGGAAACATTCAGTACTTC.

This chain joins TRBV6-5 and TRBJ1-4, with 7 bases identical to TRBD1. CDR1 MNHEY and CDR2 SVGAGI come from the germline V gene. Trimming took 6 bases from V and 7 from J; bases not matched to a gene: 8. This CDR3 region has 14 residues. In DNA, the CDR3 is TGTGCCAGCAGGCCGGGACAGACGAGTGAAAAACTGTTTTTT. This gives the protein CASRPGQTSEKLFF.

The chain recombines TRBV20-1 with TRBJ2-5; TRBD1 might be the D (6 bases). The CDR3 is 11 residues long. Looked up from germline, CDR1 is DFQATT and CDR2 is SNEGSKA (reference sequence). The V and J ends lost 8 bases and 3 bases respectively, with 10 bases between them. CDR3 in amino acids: CSYYREETQYF. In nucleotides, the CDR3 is TGCAGTTACTACAGGGAAGAGACCCAGTACTTC.

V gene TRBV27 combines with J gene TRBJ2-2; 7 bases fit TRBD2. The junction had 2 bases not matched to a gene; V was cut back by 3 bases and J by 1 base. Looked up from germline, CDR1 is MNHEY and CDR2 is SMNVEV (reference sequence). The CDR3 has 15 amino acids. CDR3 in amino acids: CASSFSSGNTGELFF. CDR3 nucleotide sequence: TGTGCCAGCAGTTTCTCTAGCGGGAACACCGGGGAGCTGTTTTTT.

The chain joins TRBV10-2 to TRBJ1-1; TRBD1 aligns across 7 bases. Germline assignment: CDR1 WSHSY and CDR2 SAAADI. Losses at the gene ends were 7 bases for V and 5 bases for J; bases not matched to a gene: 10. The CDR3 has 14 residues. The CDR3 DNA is TGCGCCAGCAACAGGGGAACAGCCGGGACTGAAGCTTTCTTT. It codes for CASNRGTAGTEAFF.

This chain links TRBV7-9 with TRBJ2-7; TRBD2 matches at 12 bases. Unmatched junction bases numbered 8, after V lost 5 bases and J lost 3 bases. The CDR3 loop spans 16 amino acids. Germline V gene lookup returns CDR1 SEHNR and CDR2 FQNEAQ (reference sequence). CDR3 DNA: TGTGCCAGCAGCGGACGACTAGCGGGAGTGAGCTACGAGCAGTACTTC. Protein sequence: CASSGRLAGVSYEQYF. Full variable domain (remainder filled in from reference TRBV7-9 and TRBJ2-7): DTGVSQNPRHKITKRGQNVTFRCDPISEHNRLYWYRQTLGQGPEFLTYFQNEAQLEKSRLLSDRFSAERPKGSFSTLEIQRTEQGDSAMYLCASSGRLAGVSYEQYFGPGTRLTVT.

As DNA, the CDR3 is TGCGCCAGCAGCTTGTACAGGGAAGGTGGTTCACCCCTCCACTTT. This encodes CASSLYREGGSPLHF. This chain links TRBV5-1 with TRBJ1-6, with D possibly matching TRBD1 (6 bases). The CDR3 spans 15 residues. Trimming stripped 1 base from V and 9 bases from J, with 14 bases between. CDR1 is SGHRS, CDR2 YFSETQ, per germline. Based on the CDR3 plus reference TRBV5-1 and TRBJ1-6, the full variable domain is KAGVTQTPRYLIKTRGQQVTLSCSPISGHRSVSWYQQTPGQGLQFLFEYFSETQRNKGNFPGRFSGRQFSNSRSEMNVSTLELGDSALYLCASSLYREGGSPLHFGNGTRLTVT.

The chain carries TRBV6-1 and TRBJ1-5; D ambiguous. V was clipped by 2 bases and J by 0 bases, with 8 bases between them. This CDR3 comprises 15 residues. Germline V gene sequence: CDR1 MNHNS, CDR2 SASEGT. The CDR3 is CASSEFPGSNQPQHF. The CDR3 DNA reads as TGTGCCAGCAGTGAATTTCCGGGTAGCAATCAGCCCCAGCATTTT.

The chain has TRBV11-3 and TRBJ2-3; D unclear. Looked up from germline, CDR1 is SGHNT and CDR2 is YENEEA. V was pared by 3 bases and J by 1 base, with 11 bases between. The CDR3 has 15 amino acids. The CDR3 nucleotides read TGTGCCAGCAGCTTGAGAGGAGTGGGCACAGATACGCAGTATTTT. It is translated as CASSLRGVGTDTQYF.